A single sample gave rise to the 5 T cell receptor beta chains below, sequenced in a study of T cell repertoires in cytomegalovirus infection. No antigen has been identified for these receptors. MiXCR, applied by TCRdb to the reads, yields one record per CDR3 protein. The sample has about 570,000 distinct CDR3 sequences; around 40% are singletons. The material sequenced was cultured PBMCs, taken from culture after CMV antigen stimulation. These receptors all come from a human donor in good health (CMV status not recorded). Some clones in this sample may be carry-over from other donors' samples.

The CDR3 here is CATTGANVLTF. The CDR3 DNA reads TGTGCCACCACTGGGGCCAACGTCCTGACTTTC. The chain joins TRBV10-3 to TRBJ2-6, with D unresolved. Trimming pared 10 bases from V and 2 bases from J, leaving 3 bases between. This CDR3 contains 11 residues. Germline values: CDR1 ENHRY, CDR2 SYGVKD.

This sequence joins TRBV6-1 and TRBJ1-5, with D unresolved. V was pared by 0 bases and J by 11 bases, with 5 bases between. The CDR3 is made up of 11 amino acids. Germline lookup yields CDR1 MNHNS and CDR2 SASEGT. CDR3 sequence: CASSEAGAQHF. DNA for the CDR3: TGTGCCAGCAGTGAAGCTGGGGCCCAGCATTTT.

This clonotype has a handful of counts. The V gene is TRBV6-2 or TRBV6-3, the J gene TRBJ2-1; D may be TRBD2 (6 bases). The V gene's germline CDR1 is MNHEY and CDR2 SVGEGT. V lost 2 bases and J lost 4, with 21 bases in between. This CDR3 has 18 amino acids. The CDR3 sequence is CASSYRAGMGSTYNEQFF. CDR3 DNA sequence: TGTGCCAGCAGTTACAGGGCGGGAATGGGATCTACGTACAATGAGCAGTTCTTC.

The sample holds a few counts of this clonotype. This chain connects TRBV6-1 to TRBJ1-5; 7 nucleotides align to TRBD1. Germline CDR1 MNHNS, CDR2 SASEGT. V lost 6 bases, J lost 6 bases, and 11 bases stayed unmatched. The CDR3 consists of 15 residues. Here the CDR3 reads CASSRLTGSVQPQHF. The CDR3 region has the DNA TGTGCCAGCAGCCGACTGACAGGGTCGGTTCAGCCCCAGCATTTT.

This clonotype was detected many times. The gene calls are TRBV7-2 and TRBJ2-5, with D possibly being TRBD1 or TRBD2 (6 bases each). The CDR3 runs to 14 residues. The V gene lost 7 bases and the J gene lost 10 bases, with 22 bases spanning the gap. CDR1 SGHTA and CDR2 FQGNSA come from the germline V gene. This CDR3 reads CASTPRGVLRSQYF. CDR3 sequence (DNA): TGTGCCAGCACCCCAAGGGGGGTTCTGAGAAGCCAGTACTTC.